This T cell receptor beta chain comes out of a study of graft-versus-host responses after intestinal transplantation. Study in general: Induction with anti-thymocyte globulin, then tacrolimus and steroids for roughly 3 years, was given to all recipients.

The germline V gene has CDR1 MNHEY and CDR2 SVGAGI. V shed 2 bases and J shed 4 bases, with 11 bases lying between them. The CDR3 is made up of 14 amino acids. About this clone itself: Its antigen is currently unknown.

Assay: immunoSEQ multiplex PCR; the TCRdb copy retains only in-frame clones and omits some. The table shows just under 90,000 clones, with 75% to 90% occurring only once. The receptor's source is a human donor who received an intestinal transplant. The chain links TRBV6-5 to TRBJ1-2, with D uncertain. The material was unstimulated CD8+ T cells sorted from spleen or lymph node cells, obtained before intestinal transplant. In DNA form, the CDR3 reads TGTGCCAGCAGTTACGCCGACATAGGCTATGGCTACACCTTC. Encoded protein: CASSYADIGYGYTF.